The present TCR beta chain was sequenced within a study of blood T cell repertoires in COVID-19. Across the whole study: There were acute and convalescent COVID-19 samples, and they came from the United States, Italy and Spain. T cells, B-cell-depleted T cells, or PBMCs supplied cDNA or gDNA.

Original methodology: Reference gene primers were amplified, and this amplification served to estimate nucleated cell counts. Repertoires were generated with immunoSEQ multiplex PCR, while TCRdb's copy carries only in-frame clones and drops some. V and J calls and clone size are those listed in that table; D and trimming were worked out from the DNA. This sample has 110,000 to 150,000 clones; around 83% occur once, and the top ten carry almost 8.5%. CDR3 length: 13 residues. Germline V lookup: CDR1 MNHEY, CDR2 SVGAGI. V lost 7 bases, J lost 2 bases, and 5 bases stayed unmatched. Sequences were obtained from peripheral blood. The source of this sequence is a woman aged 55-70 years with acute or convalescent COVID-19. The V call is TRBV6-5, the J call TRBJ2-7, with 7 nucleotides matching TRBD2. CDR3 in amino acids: CASTRGLPYEQYF. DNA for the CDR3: TGTGCCAGCACGCGGGGACTACCCTACGAGCAGTACTTC.